This T cell receptor (beta chain) is drawn from a study of OX40 agonist ivuxolimab in advanced cancers. About the research overall: Aged about 23 to 90 with a mean of about 63 years, they were almost 85% male. Three partial responders included one hepatocellular carcinoma patient and two cutaneous melanoma patients. Study-wide results and limits: Low clonal expansion, among the lowest seen, marked partial responders at 0.1-3.0 mg/kg.

TCRdb's copy holds only in-frame clones and misses some; the assay was immunoSEQ multiplex PCR. This repertoire shows approximately 84,000 clones, around 90% found once; its top ten account for approximately 0.2%. Of note for this clone: Its antigen remains unidentified.

In germline, CDR1 is SGHRS, CDR2 YFSETQ. CDR3 length equals 16 residues. V lost 0 bases and J lost 5, with 14 bases in between. The sample was CD4+ or CD8+ T cells sorted from blood, taken in a trial of the OX40 agonist ivuxolimab. This receptor was taken from an adult with an advanced solid tumor such as melanoma, head and neck, liver or kidney cancer. This chain joins TRBV5-1 and TRBJ2-2; weak D call: TRBD2 (6 bases). The CDR3 loop reads CASSLGRGIGTGELFF. For the CDR3, the DNA is TGCGCCAGCAGCTTGGGTCGGGGGATCGGTACCGGGGAGCTGTTTTTT.